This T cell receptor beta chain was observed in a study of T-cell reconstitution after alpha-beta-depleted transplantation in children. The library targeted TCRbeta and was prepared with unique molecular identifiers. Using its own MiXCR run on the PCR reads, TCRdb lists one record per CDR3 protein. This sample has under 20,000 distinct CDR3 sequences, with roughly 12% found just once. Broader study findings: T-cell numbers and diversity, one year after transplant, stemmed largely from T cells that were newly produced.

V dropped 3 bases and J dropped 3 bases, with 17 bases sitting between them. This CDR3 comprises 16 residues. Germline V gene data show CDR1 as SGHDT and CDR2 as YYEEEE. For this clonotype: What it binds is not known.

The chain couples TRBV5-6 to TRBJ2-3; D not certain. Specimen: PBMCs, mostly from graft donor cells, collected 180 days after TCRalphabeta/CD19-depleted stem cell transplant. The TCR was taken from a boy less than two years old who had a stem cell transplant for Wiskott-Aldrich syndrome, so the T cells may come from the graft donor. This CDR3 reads CASSSQPALATDTQYF. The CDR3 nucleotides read TGTGCCAGCAGCTCGCAACCGGCCCTGGCTACAGATACGCAGTATTTT.